A selection of T cell receptor beta chains follows, all from one sample in a study of cytomegalovirus exposure and HLA in healthy donors. The assay was immunoSEQ multiplex PCR, and TCRdb's table has in-frame clones only and misses some. The sample lists about 200,000 clones, 70% to 80% occurring once. Sample: PBMCs. Every receptor here comes from a male donor in good health and CMV-seropositive. CDR3s include the opening cysteine and the closing phenylalanine or tryptophan. D genes are given only for firm matches. The size field is filled for only some rows; it gives once, few, many or a size class.

J gene,V gene,D gene,clone size,CDR3 DNA,CDR3 protein
TRBJ2-7,TRBV9,-,-,TGTGCCAGCAGCGTAGAACAGCCTACCTACGAGCAGTACTTC,CASSVEQPTYEQYF
TRBJ2-3,TRBV13,-,-,TGTGCCAGCAGCCCAGAAGGCGGTACAGATACGCAGTATTTT,CASSPEGGTDTQYF
TRBJ2-7,TRBV5-6,TRBD1,-,TGTGCCAGCAGCTTTACCGGGACAGGGGTGTACGAGCAGTACTTC,CASSFTGTGVYEQYF
TRBJ2-1,TRBV7-9,TRBD2,-,TGTGCCAGCAGCCGGCCGGGGCTAGCGGGAATCCAGGATGAGCAGTTCTTC,CASSRPGLAGIQDEQFF
TRBJ1-3,TRBV11-3,-,-,TGTGCCAGCAGCCAACTACCCGGAAACACCATATATTTT,CASSQLPGNTIYF
TRBJ1-5,TRBV5-1,-,-,TGCGCCAGCAGCTTTCTGCCAGGGAACAGCAATCAGCCCCAGCATTTT,CASSFLPGNSNQPQHF
TRBJ1-4,TRBV19,-,-,TGTGCCAGTAGTTCGCACGAGACAGCGCCTAATGAAAAACTGTTTTTT,CASSSHETAPNEKLFF
TRBJ2-7,TRBV7-6,-,once,TGTGCCAGCAGCTTAGGGGCTGACTACGAGCAGTACTTC,CASSLGADYEQYF
TRBJ2-3,TRBV28,-,-,TGTGCCAGCAGTTCCCCCTACAGTGCCACTAGCACAGATACGCAGTATTTT,CASSSPYSATSTDTQYF
TRBJ2-3,TRBV7-2,-,-,TGTGCCAGCAGCTTGGGACTGGGAACAGATACGCAGTATTTT,CASSLGLGTDTQYF
TRBJ2-3,TRBV6-6,TRBD2,-,TGTGCCAGCAGTTACTCGGGGGGAGGGTTAGATACGCAGTATTTT,CASSYSGGGLDTQYF
TRBJ1-2,TRBV6-1,-,-,TGTGCCAGCAGTGATCTCGGGAATGATGGCTACACCTTC,CASSDLGNDGYTF
TRBJ1-1,TRBV7-8,-,few,TGTGCCAGCAGCTTAGAATACAGCTCTTCCGAAGCTTTCTTT,CASSLEYSSSEAFF
TRBJ1-2,TRBV30,-,-,TGTGCCTGGAGTGTAAGGGGCAGTCTCTATGGCTACACCTTC,CAWSVRGSLYGYTF
TRBJ2-7,TRBV15,-,few,TGTGCCACAGCAGGGGGGCTAGCGGGTTACGAGCAGTACTTC,CATAGGLAGYEQYF
TRBJ2-1,TRBV9,TRBD2,few,TGTGCCAGCAGCGTGACTAGCGGGAGTAAGAATGAGCAGTTCTTC,CASSVTSGSKNEQFF
TRBJ2-5,TRBV6-5,-,-,TGTGCCAGCAGCCCGGGACTTGTTTCTACCCAGTACTTC,CASSPGLVSTQYF
TRBJ2-7,TRBV6-6,-,few,TGTGCCAGCGGCCAGGGATCCGAGCAGTACTTC,CASGQGSEQYF
TRBJ2-7,TRBV9,-,once,TGTGCCAGCAGCGTAGGGCCACAAATCCAGGGGGAGCAGTACTTC,CASSVGPQIQGEQYF
TRBJ2-3,TRBV2,-,-,TGTGCCAGCAGGAGGGCCGGTGGAACAGATACGCAGTATTTT,CASRRAGGTDTQYF
TRBJ2-3,TRBV7-6,-,-,TGTGCCAGCAGCCCAGGACTATCTCGCACAGATACGCAGTATTTT,CASSPGLSRTDTQYF
TRBJ1-5,TRBV6-6,-,-,TGTGCCAGCAGGGGAACGGGGGGCAATCAGCCCCAGCATTTT,CASRGTGGNQPQHF
TRBJ1-1,TRBV27,TRBD1,-,TGTGCCAGCAGTCCCCAGGGACAGGGCTACACTGAAGCTTTCTTT,CASSPQGQGYTEAFF